The 26 T cell receptor beta chains presented below share a single source sample, sequenced in a study of control samples from healthy donors and cancer patients. The method was immunoSEQ multiplex PCR; TCRdb's version includes in-frame clones alone and lacks a portion of them. The sample holds 120,000 or so clones, around 90% seen once. The sequencing sample was made of blood. The source of these receptors is a man aged 18 to 30 in good health.

This rearrangement joins TRBV9 to TRBJ2-1, with D perhaps matching TRBD1 (6 bases). V was trimmed by 2 bases and J by 0 bases, leaving 9 bases between them. Per the germline V gene, CDR1 is SGDLS and CDR2 is YYNGEE. CDR3 size: 15 residues. The CDR3 DNA reads as TGTGCCAGCAGCGTTGGACAGAACTCCTACAATGAGCAGTTCTTC. Protein product: CASSVGQNSYNEQFF.

The chain uses TRBV19 and TRBJ1-2; 7 bases match TRBD1. J lost 4 bases, V lost 7 bases, and 9 bases had no gene match. CDR3 length: 14 residues. CDR1 LNHDA and CDR2 SQIVND come from the germline V gene (reference sequence). CDR3 loop: CASTGWDSPYGYTF. CDR3 DNA sequence: TGTGCCAGTACCGGTTGGGACAGCCCCTATGGCTACACCTTC.

This clone has a single count. This chain joins TRBV6-4 and TRBJ2-2, with 8 bases fitting TRBD2. The CDR3 extends over 14 amino acids. CDR1 and CDR2 (germline): MRHNA, SNTAGT. V was clipped by 2 bases and J by 4 bases; unmatched bases: 0. CDR3 nucleotides: TGTGCCAGCAGTGACGGGACTAGCACCGGGGAGCTGTTTTTT. It is translated as CASSDGTSTGELFF.

The chain is built from TRBV19 and TRBJ1-1; 7 nucleotides align to TRBD1. With 0 bases clipped from V and 6 bases from J, the junction kept 10 bases outside the gene matches. The CDR3 contains 16 residues. Looked up from germline, CDR1 is LNHDA and CDR2 is SQIVND (reference sequence). The chain's CDR3 is CASSIDLYRGVSEAFF. CDR3 in DNA: TGTGCCAGTAGTATAGATCTGTACAGGGGAGTATCTGAAGCTTTCTTT.

J is TRBJ2-5 and V is TRBV5-4, with D maybe TRBD1 (6 bases). From germline, CDR1 is SGHNT and CDR2 YYREEE (reference sequence). Trimming stripped 4 bases from V and 2 bases from J, with 15 bases between. The CDR3 runs to 15 residues. Here the CDR3 DNA reads TGTGCCAGCAGCCCGGCCACAGGGCCACAAGAGACCCAGTACTTC. Protein sequence: CASSPATGPQETQYF.

The chain joins TRBV6-1 to TRBJ1-1; D uncertain. The CDR3 runs to 15 residues. The ends were cut back, 2 bases at V and 0 bases at J, with 10 bases in the middle. Germline CDR1 MNHNS, CDR2 SASEGT. The CDR3 loop is CASSEIRRLNTEAFF. CDR3 DNA: TGTGCCAGCAGTGAAATACGAAGGCTGAACACTGAAGCTTTCTTT.

The gene calls are TRBV30 and TRBJ1-1; the D gene is possibly TRBD1 (6 bases). Germline V gene lookup returns CDR1 GTSNPN and CDR2 SVGIG (reference sequence). V gave up 1 base and J gave up 2 bases, with 8 bases separating them. The CDR3 is made up of 13 amino acids. CDR3 residues: CAWSEQGNTEAFF. The CDR3 coding sequence is TGTGCCTGGAGTGAACAGGGAAACACTGAAGCTTTCTTT.

This clone has just one count. The chain links TRBV5-1 to TRBJ1-1, with no clear D. Trimming cost V 0 bases and J 6 bases, with 21 bases left between them. The germline V gene has CDR1 SGHRS and CDR2 YFSETQ. The CDR3 runs to 17 residues. The CDR3 coding sequence is TGCGCCAGCAGCTTGGCGAGGGTGGCTAGTGAAGACCCTGAAGCTTTCTTT. As protein: CASSLARVASEDPEAFF.

V and J are TRBV4-2 and TRBJ2-1, with D perhaps TRBD1 or TRBD2 (5 bases each). Trimming left V 0 bases short and J 2 bases short, with 14 bases between. CDR3 size: 17 residues. The germline V gene encodes CDR1 LGHNA and CDR2 YNFKEQ. The CDR3 DNA reads as TGTGCCAGCAGCCAAGATGGACGGGACCTAACCTACAATGAGCAGTTCTTC. Translation: CASSQDGRDLTYNEQFF.

The chain carries TRBV27 and TRBJ1-1; D is possibly TRBD1 (5 bases). CDR3 size: 16 residues. CDR1 and CDR2 from the germline V gene are MNHEY and SMNVEV (reference sequence). The V gene lost 2 bases and the J gene lost 3 bases, with 16 bases spanning the gap. CDR3 amino acids: CASSLGSNSRDTEAFF. The CDR3 DNA reads as TGTGCCAGCAGTTTAGGTAGTAACAGCAGGGACACTGAAGCTTTCTTT.

This chain joins TRBV29-1 and TRBJ2-3, with 11 bases aligning to TRBD2. Losses at the gene ends were 6 bases for V and 4 bases for J; bases not matched to a gene: 3. The germline V gene encodes CDR1 SQVTM and CDR2 ANQGSEA. CDR3 length: 13 amino acids. The CDR3 bases are TGCAGCGTGGTAGCGGGGGGGCCAGATACGCAGTATTTT. This gives the protein CSVVAGGPDTQYF.

The chain recombines TRBV19 with TRBJ1-1, with D hard to call. Germline V gene lookup returns CDR1 LNHDA and CDR2 SQIVND (reference sequence). This CDR3 has 16 amino acids. V was shortened by 3 bases and J by 1 base, with 15 bases between the two germline ends. CDR3 region: CASSMPGRLRNTEAFF. In DNA form, the CDR3 reads TGTGCCAGTAGTATGCCTGGACGGCTCAGGAACACTGAAGCTTTCTTT.

This sequence joins TRBV7-9 and TRBJ1-2; 8 bases align to TRBD1. This CDR3 region has 14 residues. J lost 3 bases, V lost 5 bases, and 5 bases had no gene match. Germline CDR1 and CDR2: SEHNR and FQNEAQ (reference sequence). The CDR3 DNA sequence: TGTGCCAGCAGCCCGGACAGGGAGTACTATGGCTACACCTTC. This gives the protein CASSPDREYYGYTF.

In its sample, this clone was seen once. V and J are TRBV29-1 and TRBJ1-4; D is ambiguous. Germline loops: CDR1 SQVTM, CDR2 ANQGSEA. This CDR3 has 11 residues. Trimming stripped 5 bases from V and 6 bases from J, with 7 bases between. The CDR3 DNA sequence: TGCAGCGTTATGGCATATGAAAAACTGTTTTTT. Protein product: CSVMAYEKLFF.

This sequence joins TRBV4-1 and TRBJ2-7, with 8 bases aligning to TRBD1. The CDR3 contains 15 residues. Germline lookup yields CDR1 MGHRA and CDR2 YSYEKL. V dropped 1 base and J dropped 3; count of bases not matched to a gene: 5. CDR3 region: CASSQVGDRNYEQYF. CDR3 bases: TGCGCCAGCAGCCAAGTAGGGGACAGGAACTACGAGCAGTACTTC.

The chain couples TRBV29-1 to TRBJ1-1; D possibly corresponds to TRBD1 (5 bases). V gave up 6 bases and J gave up 4 bases, with 9 bases separating them. Germline V gives CDR1 SQVTM, CDR2 ANQGSEA. This CDR3 contains 11 residues. The CDR3 reads CSVTGGTEAFF. CDR3 bases: TGCAGCGTGACCGGGGGCACTGAAGCTTTCTTT.

The rearrangement uses TRBV30 and TRBJ2-3, with TRBD1 identical over 9 bases. Germline trimming cut 0 bases from V and 2 bases from J; bases unmatched to any gene: 0. CDR3 length: 14 residues. Germline-derived CDR1 and CDR2 are GTSNPN and SVGIG (reference sequence). The DNA for the CDR3 is TGTGCCTGGAGTGTACAGGGGGCCACAGATACGCAGTATTTT. Translated, it gives CAWSVQGATDTQYF.

The chain employs TRBV5-1 and TRBJ2-5; the D call may be TRBD1 or TRBD2 (5 bases each). V was shortened by 1 base and J by 5 bases, with 9 bases between the two germline ends. The CDR3 totals 13 residues. Germline V gives CDR1 SGHRS, CDR2 YFSETQ. CDR3 sequence (DNA): TGCGCCAGCAGCTTGACCTGGGGGGAGACCCAGTACTTC. Translated, it gives CASSLTWGETQYF.

J is TRBJ2-3 and V is TRBV29-1; tentative D call: TRBD2 (7 bases). The CDR3 is made up of 13 amino acids. Per the germline V gene, CDR1 is SQVTM and CDR2 is ANQGSEA. Trimming took 4 bases from V and 3 from J, leaving 11 bases between them. Here the CDR3 DNA reads TGCAGCGTTGTGGGGGGGGCGACAGATACGCAGTATTTT. Translated: CSVVGGATDTQYF.

The chain employs TRBV2 and TRBJ1-5; no clear D gene. This CDR3 is built from 16 residues. The V end lost 3 bases, the J end lost 5 bases, and 17 bases lay between the germline ends. Germline V gene sequence: CDR1 SNHLY, CDR2 FYNNEI. CDR3 DNA: TGTGCCAGCAGTGAGTGGGAGGGTGGGCTCCATCAGCCCCAGCATTTT. Protein sequence: CASSEWEGGLHQPQHF.

The rearrangement uses TRBV9 and TRBJ1-4; TRBD1 matches 7 bases. V shed 2 bases and J 6 bases; nucleotides not matched to a gene: 4. This CDR3 comprises 14 residues. CDR1 and CDR2 (germline): SGDLS, YYNGEE. CDR3 DNA sequence: TGTGCCAGCAGCGTCGGGACAGCTTATGAAAAACTGTTTTTT. Protein: CASSVGTAYEKLFF.

The rearrangement uses TRBV5-5 and TRBJ2-7; D might be TRBD1 or TRBD2, each matching 5 bases. The CDR3 covers 16 residues. CDR1 is SGHKS and CDR2 is YYEKEE in the germline V gene (reference sequence). V was pared by 1 base and J by 10 bases, with 24 bases between. In nucleotides, the CDR3 is TGTGCCAGCAGCTTGTTTGGATCCGGGACCGACGTGGAACAGTACTTC. Residues: CASSLFGSGTDVEQYF.

The chain is built from TRBV5-1 and TRBJ1-2, with 9 positions matching TRBD1. Germline V gives CDR1 SGHRS, CDR2 YFSETQ. V lost 4 bases, J lost 8 bases, and 6 bases stayed unmatched. There are 13 residues in the CDR3. CDR3: CASSEGQGGGYTF. The CDR3 DNA sequence: TGCGCCAGCAGCGAGGGACAGGGAGGGGGCTACACCTTC.

The V and J genes are TRBV12-3 or TRBV12-4 and TRBJ1-1; 7 nucleotides line up with TRBD1. The CDR3 consists of 12 residues. J was trimmed by 4 bases and V by 11 bases; bases with no gene match: 7. The CDR3 here is CAVGQEGTEAFF. The CDR3 bases are TGTGCCGTAGGACAGGAGGGCACTGAAGCTTTCTTT.

The chain links TRBV10-2 to TRBJ2-1; TRBD2 is a possible D gene (7 bases). Germline CDR1 WSHSY, CDR2 SAAADI. This CDR3 region has 15 residues. V was pared by 2 bases and J by 3 bases, with 11 bases between. The CDR3 protein is CASSEGGGFYNEQFF. The CDR3 coding sequence is TGCGCCAGCAGTGAGGGCGGGGGCTTCTACAATGAGCAGTTCTTC.

The chain recombines TRBV29-1 with TRBJ1-5, with D maybe TRBD1 (5 bases). This CDR3 region has 15 residues. CDR1 and CDR2 from the germline V gene are SQVTM and ANQGSEA. Trimming removed 5 bases at V and 5 bases at J, with 19 bases between. CDR3 amino acids: CSVSLGLSSDQPQHF. CDR3 in DNA: TGCAGCGTTTCCTTGGGACTGTCGAGCGATCAGCCCCAGCATTTT.